Sequencing of this T cell receptor beta chain was carried out in a study of T cells after yellow fever vaccination. Study as a whole: Fractions with few cells were prepared using SMART-Seq v4 Ultra Low Input.

CDR1 is GTSNPN and CDR2 is SVGIG in the germline V gene (reference sequence). V was trimmed by 0 bases and J by 4 bases, leaving 10 bases between them. This CDR3 spans 14 amino acids. Study outcomes and limitations: The study re-detected most primary-vaccination clones after the booster (96% CD4, roughly 91% CD8). Researchers cautioned that FACS-sorted repertoires could harbor abundant clonotypes contaminating from the bulk population.

Making TCR cDNA involved 5'RACE template switching, which added UMIs and a universal primer site. One entry per CDR3 protein, called by TCRdb with MiXCR from the 5' RACE reads. The table records some 600,000 distinct CDR3 sequences, 9% to 15% of them present only once. Concerning this clonotype itself: Its target is not known.

Specimen: PBMCs, collected on the day of the yellow fever booster vaccination. This TCR was recovered from a man aged 25-40 years who received the YFV17D yellow fever vaccine. The chain recombines TRBV30 with TRBJ2-1; D possibly corresponds to TRBD2 (5 bases). The CDR3 loop reads CAWSVPERYNEQFF. CDR3 DNA: TGTGCCTGGAGTGTACCAGAGCGGTACAATGAGCAGTTCTTC.